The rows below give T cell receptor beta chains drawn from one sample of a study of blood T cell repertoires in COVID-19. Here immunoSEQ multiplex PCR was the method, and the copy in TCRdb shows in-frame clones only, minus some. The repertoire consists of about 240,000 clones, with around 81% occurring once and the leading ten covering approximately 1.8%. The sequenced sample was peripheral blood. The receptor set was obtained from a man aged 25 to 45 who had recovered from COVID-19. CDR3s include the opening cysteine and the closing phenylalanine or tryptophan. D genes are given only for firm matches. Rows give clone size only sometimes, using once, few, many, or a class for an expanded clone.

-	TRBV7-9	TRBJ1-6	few	CASSLGHSSYNSPLHF	TGTGCCAGCAGCTTAGGACATAGCTCCTATAATTCACCCCTCCACTTT
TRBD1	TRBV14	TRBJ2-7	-	CASTGDRGYEQYF	TGTGCCAGCACGGGAGACAGGGGCTACGAGCAGTACTTC
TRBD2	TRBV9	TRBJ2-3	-	CASSVGLAPSTDTQYF	TGTGCCAGCAGCGTTGGACTAGCCCCGAGCACAGATACGCAGTATTTT
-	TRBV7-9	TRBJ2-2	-	CASSFGGTGELFF	TGTGCCAGCAGCTTCGGAGGAACCGGGGAGCTGTTTTTT
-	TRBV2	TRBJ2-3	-	CASPGPLGTDTQYF	TGTGCCAGCCCAGGCCCTCTGGGCACAGATACGCAGTATTTT
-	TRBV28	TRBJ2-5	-	CASSLSGGGPVRGAQYF	TGTGCCAGCAGTTTATCCGGGGGCGGTCCAGTCCGGGGGGCCCAGTACTTC
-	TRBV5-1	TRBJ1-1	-	CASSSGGGWDTEAFF	TGCGCCAGCAGCTCCGGGGGGGGCTGGGACACTGAAGCTTTCTTT
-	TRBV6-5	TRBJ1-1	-	CASSLDKTEAFF	TGTGCCAGCAGCCTGGACAAGACTGAAGCTTTCTTT
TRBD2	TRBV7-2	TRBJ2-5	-	CASSLLRDGGATQYF	TGTGCCAGCAGCCTCCTCCGGGACGGGGGGGCGACCCAGTACTTC
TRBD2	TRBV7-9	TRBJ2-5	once	CASSPMKRGALETQYF	TGTGCCAGCAGCCCGATGAAGCGGGGGGCTTTAGAGACCCAGTACTTC
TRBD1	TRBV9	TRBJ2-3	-	CASSATGMRMTDTQYF	TGTGCCAGCAGCGCGACAGGGATGAGAATGACAGATACGCAGTATTTT
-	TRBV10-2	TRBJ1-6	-	CASSVGGQRSPLHF	TGCGCCAGCAGTGTGGGGGGGCAAAGATCACCCCTCCACTTT
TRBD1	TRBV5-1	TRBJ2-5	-	CASSLDPGGGQGETQYF	TGCGCCAGCAGCTTGGACCCTGGAGGAGGACAGGGGGAGACCCAGTACTTC
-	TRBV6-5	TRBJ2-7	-	CASSYETGPYEQYF	TGTGCCAGCAGCTACGAGACAGGCCCCTACGAGCAGTACTTC
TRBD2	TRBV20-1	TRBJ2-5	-	CSASALLAGIQETQYF	TGCAGTGCTAGTGCCTTACTAGCGGGGATTCAAGAGACCCAGTACTTC
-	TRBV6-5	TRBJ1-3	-	CASEGSTIYF	TGTGCCAGCGAGGGATCCACCATATATTTT
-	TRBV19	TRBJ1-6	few	CASKGALMGNSPLHF	TGTGCCAGTAAAGGGGCCCTGATGGGGAATTCACCCCTCCACTTT
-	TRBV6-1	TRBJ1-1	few	CASSEALFEGDYTEAFF	TGTGCCAGCAGTGAAGCGCTTTTCGAGGGGGATTACACTGAAGCTTTCTTT
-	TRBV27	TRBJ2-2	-	CASTLTDSGELFF	TGTGCCAGCACTTTAACCGACTCCGGGGAGCTGTTTTTT
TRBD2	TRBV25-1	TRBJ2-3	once	CASSIGLAGSTDTQYF	TGTGCCAGCAGTATTGGACTAGCGGGAAGCACAGATACGCAGTATTTT
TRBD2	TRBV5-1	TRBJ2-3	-	CASSLETSGGATDTQYF	TGCGCCAGCAGCTTGGAGACTAGCGGGGGGGCAACAGATACGCAGTATTTT
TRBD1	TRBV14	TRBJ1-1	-	CASSRQGSEAFF	TGTGCCAGCAGCCGACAGGGGAGTGAAGCTTTCTTT
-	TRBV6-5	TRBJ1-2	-	CASSYSSKIAPTF	TGTGCCAGCAGTTACTCGAGTAAGATTGCGCCCACCTTC
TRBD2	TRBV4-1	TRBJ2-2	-	CASSQPRASGVRSTGELFF	TGCGCCAGCAGCCAACCCCGGGCTAGCGGGGTCCGTAGCACCGGGGAGCTGTTTTTT
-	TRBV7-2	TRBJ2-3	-	CASSLGGSQARQYF	TGTGCCAGCAGCTTAGGTGGTAGTCAAGCGCGGCAGTATTTT
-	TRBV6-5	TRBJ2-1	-	CASSYHRDRGRNEQFF	TGTGCCAGCAGTTACCACCGGGACCGAGGGAGGAATGAGCAGTTCTTC
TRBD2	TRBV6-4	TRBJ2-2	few	CASSELGTTNTGELFF	TGTGCCAGCAGTGAACTCGGGACTACTAACACCGGGGAGCTGTTTTTT
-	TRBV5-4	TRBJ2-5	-	CASSLQGSGTQYF	TGTGCCAGCAGCCTCCAGGGGTCCGGGACCCAGTACTTC
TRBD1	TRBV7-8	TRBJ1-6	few	CASSLGGTVTFSPLHF	TGTGCCAGCAGCTTAGGGGGGACAGTAACATTTTCACCCCTCCACTTT
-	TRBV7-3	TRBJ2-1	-	CASSLMAGSYNEQFF	TGTGCCAGCAGCTTAATGGCGGGGTCCTACAATGAGCAGTTCTTC
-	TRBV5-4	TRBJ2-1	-	CASRGGGLRNEQFF	TGTGCCAGCCGAGGGGGAGGGCTTAGGAATGAGCAGTTCTTC
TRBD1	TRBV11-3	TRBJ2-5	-	CASSLSTGEETQYF	TGTGCCAGCAGCTTAAGTACAGGGGAAGAGACCCAGTACTTC
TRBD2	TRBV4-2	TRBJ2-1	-	CASSHAGTSRGSSYNEQFF	TGTGCCAGCAGCCATGCCGGGACTAGTAGGGGCAGCTCCTACAATGAGCAGTTCTTC
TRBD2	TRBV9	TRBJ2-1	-	CASSLNPPTSGGRYAYNEQFF	TGTGCCAGCAGCTTGAACCCCCCGACTAGCGGGGGGAGATACGCCTACAATGAGCAGTTCTTC
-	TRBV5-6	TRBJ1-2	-	CASSLVRGSYGYTF	TGTGCCAGCAGCTTGGTGCGGGGCAGCTATGGCTACACCTTC
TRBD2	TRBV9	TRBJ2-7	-	CASSPGASGFPGSYEQYF	TGTGCCAGCAGCCCTGGGGCTAGCGGGTTTCCCGGCTCCTACGAGCAGTACTTC
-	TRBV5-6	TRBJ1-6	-	CASSSIWSNNSPLHF	TGTGCCAGCAGCAGCATATGGTCTAATAATTCACCCCTCCACTTT
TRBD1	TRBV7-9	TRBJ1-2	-	CASSLRGQYGYTF	TGTGCCAGCAGCTTAAGGGGACAGTACGGCTACACCTTC
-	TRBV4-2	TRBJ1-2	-	CASRQTGKGGYTF	TGTGCCAGCAGGCAAACAGGGAAGGGTGGCTACACCTTC
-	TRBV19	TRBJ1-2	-	CASSIGQVDGYTF	TGTGCCAGTAGTATTGGCCAGGTGGATGGCTACACCTTC
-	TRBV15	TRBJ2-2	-	CATSRDFDTGELFF	TGTGCCACCAGCAGAGATTTCGACACCGGGGAGCTGTTTTTT
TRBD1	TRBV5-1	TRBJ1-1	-	CASSLGLSTGGASGTEAFF	TGCGCCAGCAGCTTGGGCCTGTCGACAGGGGGGGCCAGCGGCACTGAAGCTTTCTTT
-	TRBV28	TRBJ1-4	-	CASRNQGSNEKLFF	TGTGCCAGCAGGAATCAGGGATCTAATGAAAAACTGTTTTTT
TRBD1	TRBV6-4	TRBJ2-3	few	CASSDGTGGTDTQYF	TGTGCCAGCAGTGACGGGACAGGGGGCACAGATACGCAGTATTTT
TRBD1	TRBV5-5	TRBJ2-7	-	CASSFLPGTGSEQYF	TGTGCCAGCAGCTTCCTTCCCGGGACAGGGTCCGAGCAGTACTTC
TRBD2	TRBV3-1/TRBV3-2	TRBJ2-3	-	CASSRAGGLTDTQYF	TGTGCCAGCAGCCGGGCGGGGGGGCTAACAGATACGCAGTATTTT
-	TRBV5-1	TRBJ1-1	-	CASSLVGDGTEAFF	TGCGCCAGCAGCTTGGTCGGGGATGGCACTGAAGCTTTCTTT
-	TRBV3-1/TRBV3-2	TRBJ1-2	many	CASSLGRGLGYTF	TGTGCCAGCAGCCTAGGAAGGGGTTTAGGCTACACCTTC
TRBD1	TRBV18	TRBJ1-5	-	CASSRDRGGWGNQPQHF	TGTGCCAGCTCACGGGACAGGGGCGGTTGGGGCAATCAGCCCCAGCATTTT